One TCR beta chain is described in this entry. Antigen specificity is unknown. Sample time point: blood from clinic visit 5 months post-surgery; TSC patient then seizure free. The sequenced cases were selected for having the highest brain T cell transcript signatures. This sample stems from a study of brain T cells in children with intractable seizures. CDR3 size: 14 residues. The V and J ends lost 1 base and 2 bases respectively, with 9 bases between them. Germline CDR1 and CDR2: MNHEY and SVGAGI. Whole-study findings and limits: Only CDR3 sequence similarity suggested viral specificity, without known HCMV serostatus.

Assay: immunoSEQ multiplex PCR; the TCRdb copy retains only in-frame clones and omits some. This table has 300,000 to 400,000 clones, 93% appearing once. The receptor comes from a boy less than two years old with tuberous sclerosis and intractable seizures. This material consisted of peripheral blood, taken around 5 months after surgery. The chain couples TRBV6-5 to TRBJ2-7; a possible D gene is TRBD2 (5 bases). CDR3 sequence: CASSYYPGAYEQYF. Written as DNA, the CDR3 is TGTGCCAGCAGTTACTACCCCGGGGCCTACGAGCAGTACTTC.